This T cell receptor (beta chain) was recovered during a study of T-cell memory formation after mild COVID-19. Across the whole study: Largely donor-specific sequence clusters came from a couple of donors. Study-level findings and limits: Within pre-infection memory, some responding clones were found, suggesting cross-reactive memory joined. Second-wave clones that peaked on day 37 lacked confirmed SARS-CoV-2 specificity. There was a balanced CD4/CD8 profile in clones contracting day 15 to 85, and later expanders leaned CD4+.

This CDR3 comprises 15 residues. Trimming removed 0 bases at V and 8 bases at J, with 15 bases between. The germline CDR1 and CDR2 sequences are KGHDR and SFDVKD. TCRdb recomputed calls from the 5' RACE reads with MiXCR, one row per CDR3 protein. The sample lists 470,000 or so distinct CDR3 sequences, about 23% seen once, with under 15% in the top ten. Notes on this clonotype: Its antigen remains unidentified.

Sequencing input: PBMCs or a T cell subset sorted from them (not recorded which). J is TRBJ1-2 and V is TRBV24-1; D is perhaps TRBD1 (5 bases). The sequence was collected from an adult woman who had mild COVID-19 (a few samples of this study predate the infection). Cell type and time point are not known. The CDR3 is CATSDLTGPSGGYTF. The CDR3 DNA follows: TGTGCCACCAGTGATTTGACAGGCCCGTCAGGGGGCTACACCTTC.